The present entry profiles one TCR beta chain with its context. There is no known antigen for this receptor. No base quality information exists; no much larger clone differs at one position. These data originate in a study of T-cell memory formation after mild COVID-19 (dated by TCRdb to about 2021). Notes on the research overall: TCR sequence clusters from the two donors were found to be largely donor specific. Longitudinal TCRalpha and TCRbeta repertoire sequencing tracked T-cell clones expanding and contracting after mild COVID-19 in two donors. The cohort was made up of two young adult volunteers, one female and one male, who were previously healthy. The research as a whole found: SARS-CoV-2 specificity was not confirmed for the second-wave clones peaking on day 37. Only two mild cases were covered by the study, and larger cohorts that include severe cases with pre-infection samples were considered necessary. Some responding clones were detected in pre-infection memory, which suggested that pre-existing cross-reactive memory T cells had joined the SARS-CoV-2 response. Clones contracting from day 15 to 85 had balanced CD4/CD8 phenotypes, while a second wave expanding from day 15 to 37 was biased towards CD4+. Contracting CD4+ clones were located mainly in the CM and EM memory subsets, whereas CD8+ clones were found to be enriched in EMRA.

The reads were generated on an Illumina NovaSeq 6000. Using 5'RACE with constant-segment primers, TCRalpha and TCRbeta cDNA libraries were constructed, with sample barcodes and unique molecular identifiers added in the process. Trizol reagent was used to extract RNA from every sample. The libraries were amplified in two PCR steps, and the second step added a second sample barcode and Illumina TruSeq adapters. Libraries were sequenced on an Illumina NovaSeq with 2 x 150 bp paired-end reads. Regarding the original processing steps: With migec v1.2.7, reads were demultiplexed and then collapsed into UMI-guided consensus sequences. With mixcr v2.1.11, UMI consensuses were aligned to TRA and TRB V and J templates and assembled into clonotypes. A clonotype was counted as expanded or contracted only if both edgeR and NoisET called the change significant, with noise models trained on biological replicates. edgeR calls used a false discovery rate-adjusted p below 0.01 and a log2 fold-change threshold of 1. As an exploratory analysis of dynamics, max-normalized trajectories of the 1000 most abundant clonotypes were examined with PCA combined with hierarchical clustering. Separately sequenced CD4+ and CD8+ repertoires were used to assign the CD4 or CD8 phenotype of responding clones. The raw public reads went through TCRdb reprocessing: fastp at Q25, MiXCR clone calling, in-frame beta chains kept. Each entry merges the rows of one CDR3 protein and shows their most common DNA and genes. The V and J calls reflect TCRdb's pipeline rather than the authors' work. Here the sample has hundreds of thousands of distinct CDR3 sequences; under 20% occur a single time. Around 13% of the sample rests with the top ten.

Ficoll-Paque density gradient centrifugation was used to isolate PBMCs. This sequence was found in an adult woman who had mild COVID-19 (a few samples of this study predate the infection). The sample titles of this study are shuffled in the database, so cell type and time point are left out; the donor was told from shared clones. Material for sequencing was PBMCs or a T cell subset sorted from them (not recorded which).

The DNA sequence is as follows: TGTGCCAGCACGCGAGGCAGGGGGTCGTACGAGCAGTACTTC. Its protein is CASTRGRGSYEQYF. The rearranged chain carries TRBV12-3 or TRBV12-4 and TRBJ2-7; 7 junctional bases match TRBD1. The CDR3, cysteine through phenylalanine, is 14 amino acids long. Just the 42-base CDR3 DNA is kept, in frame starting at base 1. After removal of 7 bases from V and 4 bases from J, the junction retains 10 bases not matched to a gene.